These 2 T cell receptor beta chains came from one sample sequenced in a study of CD8 T cells in Susac syndrome. Reverse transcription of about 0.5 to 1 ug RNA was carried out with random hexamers. One entry per CDR3 protein results from TCRdb running MiXCR on the immunoSEQ multiplex PCR reads. The table records about 210,000 distinct CDR3 sequences, nearly 97% of them present only once. The source material was CD4+ T cells from PBMCs. The receptors shown here come from a human donor with multiple sclerosis.

This clonotype is a singleton in its sample. The chain uses TRBV7-9 and TRBJ2-7, with TRBD1 matching over 12 bases. CDR1 is SEHNR, CDR2 FQNEAQ, per germline (reference sequence). Losses at the gene ends were 0 bases for V and 2 bases for J; bases not matched to a gene: 5. CDR3 length: 17 amino acids. The CDR3 spells CASSLAGTGGLTYEQYF. The CDR3 DNA follows: TGTGCCAGCAGCTTAGCTGGGACAGGGGGCCTGACCTACGAGCAGTACTTC.

V and J are TRBV9 and TRBJ2-3, with D unresolved. The CDR3 is made up of 14 amino acids. With 0 bases removed from V and 2 bases from J, the gap between germline ends came to 7 bases. CDR1 and CDR2 (germline): SGDLS, YYNGEE. The CDR3 reads CASSVVANTDTQYF. The CDR3 coding sequence is TGTGCCAGCAGCGTAGTGGCGAACACAGATACGCAGTATTTT.